A single sample is the source of the 14 T cell receptor beta chains below, sequenced in a study of blood T cell repertoires in COVID-19. The protocol was immunoSEQ multiplex PCR, while the TCRdb copy is restricted to in-frame clones and leaves out a portion. The sample records about 100,000 clones, roughly 76% being singletons. The sequencing sample was made of peripheral blood. The origin of the receptors is a man of 80 years or more with COVID-19, enrolled during active disease.

The CDR3 nucleotides are TGTGCCAGCAGCTTTGGGACATCTGTCAACGAGCAGTACTTC. Its translation is CASSFGTSVNEQYF. J is TRBJ2-7 and V is TRBV7-8; TRBD1 might be the D (6 bases). The CDR3 spans 14 residues. Germline V gene sequence: CDR1 SGHVS, CDR2 FQNEAQ. Trimming took off 3 bases at V and 5 bases at J, with 14 bases between the two ends.

The rearrangement links TRBV6-9 to TRBJ1-6; the D gene is possibly TRBD1 (5 bases). This CDR3 has 19 residues. Germline V gene lookup returns CDR1 MNHGY and CDR2 SVAAGI. V gave up 9 bases and J gave up 6 bases, with 30 bases separating them. The CDR3 spells CARTGVVLLIGEGNSPLHF. The CDR3 DNA reads as TGTGCCAGGACGGGAGTGGTCCTTCTGATAGGGGAGGGTAATTCACCCCTCCACTTT.

CDR3 nucleotide sequence: TGTGCCAGTAGTATTGGACAGTTGGAAGCTTTCTTT. Translating it yields CASSIGQLEAFF. The chain combines TRBV19 with TRBJ1-1, with a tentative D call TRBD1 (6 bases). Germline loops: CDR1 LNHDA, CDR2 SQIVND (reference sequence). The CDR3 length is 12 residues. V gave up 3 bases and J gave up 8 bases, with 10 bases separating them.

The chain joins TRBV9 to TRBJ2-7; D is undetermined. V dropped 4 bases and J dropped 5 bases, with 10 bases sitting between them. CDR3 size: 12 residues. Germline V gene sequence: CDR1 SGDLS, CDR2 YYNGEE. CDR3 protein: CASSQNSNEQYF. CDR3 DNA: TGTGCCAGCAGCCAGAACAGTAACGAGCAGTACTTC.

The CDR3 nucleotides are TGTGCCAGCAGTGAAGGAGCCAGGGGTTACGAGCAGTACTTC. It specifies CASSEGARGYEQYF. The chain combines TRBV6-1 with TRBJ2-7; the D gene is possibly TRBD1 (6 bases). Germline-derived CDR1 and CDR2 are MNHNS and SASEGT. Trimming took 1 base from V and 4 from J, leaving 11 bases between them. CDR3 length: 14 amino acids.

This clone was recorded once. The chain couples TRBV29-1 to TRBJ2-5; tentative D call: TRBD2 (6 bases). In germline, CDR1 is SQVTM, CDR2 ANQGSEA. The CDR3 spans 12 residues. Trimming took off 3 bases at V and 4 bases at J, with 9 bases between the two ends. The CDR3 sequence is CSVDTGGETQYF. DNA of the CDR3: TGCAGCGTTGATACCGGGGGAGAGACCCAGTACTTC. Together with reference TRBV29-1 and TRBJ2-5, the CDR3 gives the full variable domain: SAVISQKPSRDICQRGTSLTIQCQVDSQVTMMFWYRQQPGQSLTLIATANQGSEATYESGFVIDKFPISRPNLTFSTLTVSNMSPEDSSIYLCSVDTGGETQYFGPGTRLLVL.

The rearrangement links TRBV5-1 to TRBJ2-7; 12 bases map to TRBD2. Germline CDR1 SGHRS, CDR2 YFSETQ. J was trimmed by 5 bases and V by 0 bases; bases with no gene match: 3. This CDR3 has 15 residues. CDR3 residues: CASSLGLAGEDEQYF. In nucleotides, the CDR3 is TGCGCCAGCAGCTTGGGACTAGCGGGAGAAGACGAGCAGTACTTC. Full variable domain (rest looked up from reference TRBV5-1 and TRBJ2-7): KAGVTQTPRYLIKTRGQQVTLSCSPISGHRSVSWYQQTPGQGLQFLFEYFSETQRNKGNFPGRFSGRQFSNSRSEMNVSTLELGDSALYLCASSLGLAGEDEQYFGPGTRLTVT.

The chain recombines TRBV5-1 with TRBJ1-6; the match to TRBD1 covers 8 bases. The CDR3 runs 15 residues. The junction had 8 bases not matched to a gene; V was cut back by 4 bases and J by 8 bases. Germline V gene sequence: CDR1 SGHRS, CDR2 YFSETQ. DNA of the CDR3: TGCGCCAGCAGCCGATCGACAGGGGCGGATTCACCCCTCCACTTT. Amino acid sequence: CASSRSTGADSPLHF.

The rearrangement uses TRBV29-1 and TRBJ2-3, with D perhaps matching TRBD1 (6 bases). The germline CDR1 and CDR2 sequences are SQVTM and ANQGSEA. This CDR3 region has 13 residues. In nucleotides, the CDR3 is TGCAGTGACAGGTCCGTCGGCACAGATACGCAGTATTTT. This encodes CSDRSVGTDTQYF.

The chain's CDR3 is CASSLPNQPQHF. The CDR3 DNA follows: TGTGCCAGCAGCCTACCCAATCAGCCCCAGCATTTT. This chain uses TRBV28 with TRBJ1-5; D is undetermined. The CDR3 spans 12 residues. CDR1 is MDHEN and CDR2 is SYDVKM in the germline V gene. Between the trimmed V and J ends, which lost 6 bases and 3 bases, there was a span of 6 bases.

The chain employs TRBV14 and TRBJ2-7, with a possible D match to TRBD1 (5 bases). The ends were cut back, 0 bases at V and 6 bases at J, with 9 bases in the middle. The CDR3 is 13 amino acids. From germline, CDR1 is SGHDN and CDR2 FVKESK. The CDR3 region is CASSQDSRGEQYF. In DNA, the CDR3 is TGTGCCAGCAGCCAAGATAGTAGGGGCGAGCAGTACTTC.

This chain connects TRBV6-5 to TRBJ2-3; possible D gene TRBD1, 6 bases. The V end was cut by 10 bases, the J end by 7 bases, with 18 bases between. Germline V lookup: CDR1 MNHEY, CDR2 SVGAGI. This CDR3 is 13 amino acids long. The CDR3 spells CATSAGDVNTQYF. The CDR3 DNA follows: TGTGCCACTTCAGCAGGGGATGTGAATACGCAGTATTTT.

The chain's CDR3 is CASSVEPSSGNTIYF. The CDR3 DNA sequence: TGTGCCAGCAGCGTAGAGCCTTCCTCTGGAAACACCATATATTTT. This sequence joins TRBV9 and TRBJ1-3; D gene ambiguous. The germline gives CDR1 SGDLS, CDR2 YYNGEE. V gave up 0 bases and J gave up 0 bases, with 7 bases separating them. The CDR3 length is 15 residues.

This chain joins TRBV6-6 and TRBJ1-5, with 9 positions matching TRBD1. V trimming: 7 bases; J trimming: 4 bases; junction bases outside the gene matches: 8. The CDR3 spans 15 residues. Germline V gene data show CDR1 as MNHNY and CDR2 as SVGAGI (reference sequence). CDR3 coding DNA: TGTGCCAGCAACAAGGGACAGGGTAGTAATCAGCCCCAGCATTTT. Amino acid sequence: CASNKGQGSNQPQHF.